Listed below are T cell receptor beta chains from one sample, sequenced in a study of blood T cell repertoires in COVID-19. Repertoires were generated with immunoSEQ multiplex PCR, while TCRdb's copy carries only in-frame clones and drops some. The sample has roughly 330,000 clones, around nine tenths seen once; the top ten hold around 5%. Sequences were obtained from PBMCs or T cells enriched from blood (not recorded which). These receptors were collected from a man aged 30-40 years who had recovered from COVID-19. Each CDR3 is given with its conserved first and last residue. Fields, in order: D gene, clone size, J gene, V gene, CDR3 protein, CDR3 DNA. The D gene is left open where the match is weak. Size values are once, few and many counts, or a class for expanded clones, and some rows have none.

- | - | TRBJ1-4 | TRBV27 | CASSLELRGKLFF | TGTGCCAGCAGTTTAGAACTCCGGGGAAAACTGTTTTTT
TRBD2 | - | TRBJ2-7 | TRBV11-2 | CASSLVAGGSYEQYF | TGTGCCAGCAGCCTCGTAGCGGGGGGCTCCTACGAGCAGTACTTC
- | - | TRBJ1-3 | TRBV2 | CASTRRIREGGNTIYF | TGTGCCAGCACCAGAAGGATTAGGGAGGGAGGAAACACCATATATTTT
- | - | TRBJ2-1 | TRBV29-1 | CSVVAVRLGSSNEQFF | TGCAGCGTTGTCGCCGTGAGACTTGGAAGCTCCAATGAGCAGTTCTTC
- | few | TRBJ1-3 | TRBV28 | CASSGDRLSGNTIYF | TGTGCCAGCAGTGGAGACAGGCTCTCTGGAAACACCATATATTTT
TRBD1 | - | TRBJ2-3 | TRBV18 | CASSTGTGDLNTQYF | TGTGCCAGCTCAACCGGGACAGGGGACTTGAATACGCAGTATTTT
TRBD2 | - | TRBJ2-7 | TRBV7-9 | CASSSPVGGSYEQYF | TGTGCCAGCAGCTCCCCGGTGGGGGGGTCCTACGAGCAGTACTTC
- | - | TRBJ1-3 | TRBV10-3 | CAISDGVRSGNTIYF | TGTGCCATCAGTGACGGGGTGAGGTCTGGAAACACCATATATTTT
TRBD2 | - | TRBJ2-4 | TRBV3-1/TRBV3-2 | CASSQGLAGVPKNIQYF | TGTGCCAGCAGCCAAGGACTAGCGGGGGTTCCCAAAAACATTCAGTACTTC
- | - | TRBJ2-1 | TRBV10-1 | CASSRGSMNEQFF | TGCGCCAGCAGTCGGGGGTCTATGAATGAGCAGTTCTTC
- | - | TRBJ2-1 | TRBV7-2 | CASSTTTYEQFF | TGTGCCAGCAGCACGACGACTTATGAGCAGTTCTTC
- | few | TRBJ2-3 | TRBV27 | CASSLSAGYTDTQYF | TGTGCCAGCAGTTTATCGGCAGGGTACACAGATACGCAGTATTTT
- | - | TRBJ2-4 | TRBV2 | CASTFSGNIQYF | TGTGCCAGCACCTTTTCAGGAAACATTCAGTACTTC
- | - | TRBJ2-5 | TRBV19 | CASSATGWETQYF | TGTGCCAGTAGTGCCACAGGGTGGGAGACCCAGTACTTC
TRBD2 | - | TRBJ2-3 | TRBV15 | CATIAGGQRDTQYF | TGTGCCACAATAGCGGGGGGGCAAAGAGATACGCAGTATTTT
- | - | TRBJ1-1 | TRBV4-1 | CASSQGGYTEAFF | TGCGCCAGCAGCCAAGGAGGGTACACTGAAGCTTTCTTT
- | few | TRBJ2-7 | TRBV7-9 | CASSQGGRASHEQYF | TGTGCCAGCAGCCAGGGGGGCAGGGCTTCCCACGAGCAGTACTTC
TRBD1 | - | TRBJ1-2 | TRBV4-2 | CASSTRQGGGYTF | TGTGCCAGCAGCACCCGACAGGGCGGGGGCTACACCTTC
TRBD1 | - | TRBJ2-6 | TRBV9 | CASSVDPGQGFGANVLTF | TGTGCCAGCAGCGTCGACCCGGGACAGGGGTTCGGGGCCAACGTCCTGACTTTC
TRBD2 | - | TRBJ2-5 | TRBV6-2/TRBV6-3 | CASSYYDGALDSGDSGAQYF | TGTGCCAGCAGTTATTATGATGGAGCGCTCGACAGCGGGGACTCGGGCGCCCAGTACTTC
- | - | TRBJ2-3 | TRBV9 | CASSVGMGTPADTQYF | TGTGCCAGCAGCGTGGGTATGGGCACACCAGCAGATACGCAGTATTTT
- | - | TRBJ2-2 | TRBV12-3/TRBV12-4 | CASSPYAPGELFF | TGTGCCAGCAGCCCCTACGCACCCGGGGAGCTGTTTTTT
- | once | TRBJ1-5 | TRBV28 | CASSLGGRQPQHF | TGTGCCAGCAGTTTAGGGGGCAGGCAGCCCCAGCATTTT
TRBD1 | - | TRBJ1-4 | TRBV19 | CASSTPGQRNEKLFF | TGTGCCAGTAGTACACCGGGACAGAGAAATGAAAAACTGTTTTTT
TRBD1 | - | TRBJ1-5 | TRBV5-1 | CASIGVGSSGTGAYSNQPQHF | TGCGCCAGCATAGGAGTTGGGAGCTCCGGGACAGGGGCTTATAGCAATCAGCCCCAGCATTTT
TRBD2 | few | TRBJ2-1 | TRBV13 | CASSPIAGESPHEQFF | TGTGCCAGCAGCCCCATAGCGGGGGAGTCGCCCCATGAGCAGTTCTTC
TRBD1 | few | TRBJ2-7 | TRBV5-1 | CASSSRDSSYEQYF | TGCGCCAGCAGCTCCCGGGACAGCTCCTACGAGCAGTACTTC
- | - | TRBJ1-1 | TRBV11-2 | CASSLPGIEAFF | TGTGCCAGCAGCTTACCCGGTATAGAAGCTTTCTTT
TRBD2 | - | TRBJ2-3 | TRBV9 | CASSVATGGLQFTDTQYF | TGTGCCAGCAGCGTAGCTACGGGGGGGCTCCAATTCACAGATACGCAGTATTTT
TRBD1 | once | TRBJ2-7 | TRBV27 | CASSLGDRVYEQYF | TGTGCCAGCAGTTTAGGGGACAGGGTCTACGAGCAGTACTTC
TRBD1 | - | TRBJ2-1 | TRBV9 | CASSVGTGGGEQFF | TGTGCCAGCAGCGTTGGGACAGGGGGTGGAGAGCAGTTCTTC
- | - | TRBJ2-1 | TRBV11-1 | CASSFGSSYNEQFF | TGTGCCAGCAGCTTTGGCAGCTCCTACAATGAGCAGTTCTTC
- | - | TRBJ2-7 | TRBV5-1 | CASRGPGTIAYEQYF | TGCGCCAGCAGGGGACCCGGGACAATCGCCTACGAGCAGTACTTC
TRBD1 | - | TRBJ1-6 | TRBV6-5 | CASYARDRDNSPLHF | TGTGCCAGTTATGCTCGGGACAGGGACAATTCACCCCTCCACTTT
TRBD1 | - | TRBJ2-3 | TRBV28 | CASSQSGTGWTDTQYF | TGTGCCAGCAGCCAATCAGGGACAGGGTGGACAGATACGCAGTATTTT
- | - | TRBJ1-6 | TRBV19 | CASSMQGGSPLHF | TGTGCCAGTAGTATGCAGGGTGGTTCACCCCTCCACTTT
- | once | TRBJ2-7 | TRBV10-3 | CAIWYGELGGEQYF | TGTGCCATCTGGTACGGGGAATTAGGGGGCGAGCAGTACTTC
TRBD1 | - | TRBJ2-5 | TRBV6-5 | CASTDTGGSETQYF | TGTGCCAGCACCGATACAGGGGGCTCGGAGACCCAGTACTTC
- | - | TRBJ2-7 | TRBV12-3/TRBV12-4 | CASTTTGSGEQYF | TGTGCCAGCACCACAACAGGGTCTGGGGAGCAGTACTTC
- | - | TRBJ1-2 | TRBV10-3 | CAISETHRAYGYTF | TGTGCCATCAGTGAGACCCACAGGGCCTATGGCTACACCTTC
TRBD1 | - | TRBJ1-4 | TRBV9 | CASSATGVLNEKLFF | TGTGCCAGCAGCGCCACAGGGGTCCTTAATGAAAAACTGTTTTTT
TRBD1 | few | TRBJ2-2 | TRBV5-5 | CASSVRGTGATGELFF | TGTGCCAGCAGCGTCCGTGGGACAGGGGCTACCGGGGAGCTGTTTTTT
TRBD1 | few | TRBJ1-2 | TRBV4-2 | CASTTPGQDNYGYTF | TGTGCCAGCACAACCCCGGGACAGGATAACTATGGCTACACCTTC
- | - | TRBJ2-7 | TRBV27 | CASSLLWGGIYEQYF | TGTGCCAGCAGTTTATTATGGGGCGGGATCTACGAGCAGTACTTC
- | - | TRBJ2-1 | TRBV5-5 | CASSPLNEQFF | TGTGCCAGCAGCCCGTTAAATGAGCAGTTCTTC
TRBD1 | - | TRBJ1-2 | TRBV19 | CASSLTGTGGSVGYTF | TGTGCCAGTAGTTTAACCGGGACAGGTGGGTCTGTCGGCTACACCTTC
- | - | TRBJ2-4 | TRBV9 | CASSVSSGVSKNIQYF | TGTGCCAGCAGCGTTTCCTCAGGGGTATCCAAAAACATTCAGTACTTC
TRBD1 | - | TRBJ2-7 | TRBV19 | CATEPGQTSYEQYF | TGTGCCACCGAACCGGGACAGACCTCCTACGAGCAGTACTTC
- | once | TRBJ2-1 | TRBV19 | CASSTQGRVSSGNEQFF | TGTGCCAGTAGTACCCAGGGCCGGGTCTCATCGGGCAATGAGCAGTTCTTC
- | - | TRBJ2-7 | TRBV18 | CASSPQTYEQYF | TGTGCCAGCTCACCGCAAACATACGAGCAGTACTTC
- | - | TRBJ2-2 | TRBV9 | CASSVQDNTNTGELFF | TGTGCCAGCAGTGTTCAGGATAATACGAACACCGGGGAGCTGTTTTTT
TRBD2 | - | TRBJ2-1 | TRBV5-1 | CASSLDGTSPNNEQFF | TGCGCCAGCAGCTTGGATGGGACTAGCCCAAACAATGAGCAGTTCTTC
- | - | TRBJ2-1 | TRBV25-1 | CASSDGSYNEQFF | TGTGCCAGCAGTGACGGCTCCTACAATGAGCAGTTCTTC
- | - | TRBJ1-3 | TRBV11-3 | CASSLGGSGNTIYF | TGTGCCAGCAGCTTAGGAGGGTCTGGAAACACCATATATTTT